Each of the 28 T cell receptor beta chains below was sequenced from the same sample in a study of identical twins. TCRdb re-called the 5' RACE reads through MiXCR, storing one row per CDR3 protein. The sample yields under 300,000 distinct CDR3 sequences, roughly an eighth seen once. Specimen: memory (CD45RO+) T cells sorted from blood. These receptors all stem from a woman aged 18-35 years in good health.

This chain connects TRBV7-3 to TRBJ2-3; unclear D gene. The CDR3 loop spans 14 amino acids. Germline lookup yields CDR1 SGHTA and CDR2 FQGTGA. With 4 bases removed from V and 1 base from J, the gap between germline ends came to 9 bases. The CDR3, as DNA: TGTGCCAGCAGCTCGGGCAAACGCACAGATACGCAGTATTTT. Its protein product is CASSSGKRTDTQYF.

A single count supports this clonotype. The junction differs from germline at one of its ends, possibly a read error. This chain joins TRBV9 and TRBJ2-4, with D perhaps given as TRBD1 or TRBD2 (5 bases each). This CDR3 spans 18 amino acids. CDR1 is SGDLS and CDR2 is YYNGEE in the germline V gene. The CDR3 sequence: CACSQYTRDLLAKNIQYF. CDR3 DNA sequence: TGTGCCTGCAGCCAATACACCAGGGACCTCTTAGCCAAAAACATTCAGTACTTC.

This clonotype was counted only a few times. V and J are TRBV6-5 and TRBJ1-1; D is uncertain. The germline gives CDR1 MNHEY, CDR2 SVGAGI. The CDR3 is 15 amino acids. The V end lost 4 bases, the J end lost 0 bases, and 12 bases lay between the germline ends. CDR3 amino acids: CASSSEGTLNTEAFF. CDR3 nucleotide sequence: TGTGCCAGCAGTTCGGAGGGAACCCTGAACACTGAAGCTTTCTTT.

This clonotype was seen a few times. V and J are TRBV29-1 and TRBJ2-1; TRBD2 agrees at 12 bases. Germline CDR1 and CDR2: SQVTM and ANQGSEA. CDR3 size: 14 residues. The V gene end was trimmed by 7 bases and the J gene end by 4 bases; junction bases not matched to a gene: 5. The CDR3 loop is CSAQGLAGYNEQFF. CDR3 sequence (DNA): TGCAGCGCCCAGGGACTAGCGGGTTACAATGAGCAGTTCTTC.

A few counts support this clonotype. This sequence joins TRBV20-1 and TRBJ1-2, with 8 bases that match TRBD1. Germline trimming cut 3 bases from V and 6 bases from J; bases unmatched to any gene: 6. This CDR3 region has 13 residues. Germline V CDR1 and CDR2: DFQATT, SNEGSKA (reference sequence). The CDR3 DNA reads TGCAGTGCTAGGGGGACAGGACTAAATGGCTACACCTTC. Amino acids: CSARGTGLNGYTF.

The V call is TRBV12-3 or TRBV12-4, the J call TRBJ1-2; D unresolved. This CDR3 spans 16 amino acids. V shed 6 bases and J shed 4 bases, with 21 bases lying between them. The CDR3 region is CASSALVTPLGYGYTF. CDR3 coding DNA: TGTGCCAGCAGCGCGCTGGTAACCCCCCTAGGCTATGGCTACACCTTC.

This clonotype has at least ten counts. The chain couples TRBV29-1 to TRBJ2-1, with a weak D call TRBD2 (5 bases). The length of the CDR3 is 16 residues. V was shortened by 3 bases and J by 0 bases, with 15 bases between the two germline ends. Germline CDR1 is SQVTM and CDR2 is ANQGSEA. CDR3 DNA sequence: TGCAGCGTTGACTCGGCCAGGAGGTCCTCCTACAATGAGCAGTTCTTC. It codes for CSVDSARRSSYNEQFF.

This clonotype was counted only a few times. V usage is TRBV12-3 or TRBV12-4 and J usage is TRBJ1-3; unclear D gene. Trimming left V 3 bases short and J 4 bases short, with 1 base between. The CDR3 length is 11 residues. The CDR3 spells CASSFGNTIYF. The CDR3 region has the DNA TGTGCCAGCAGTTTCGGAAACACCATATATTTT.

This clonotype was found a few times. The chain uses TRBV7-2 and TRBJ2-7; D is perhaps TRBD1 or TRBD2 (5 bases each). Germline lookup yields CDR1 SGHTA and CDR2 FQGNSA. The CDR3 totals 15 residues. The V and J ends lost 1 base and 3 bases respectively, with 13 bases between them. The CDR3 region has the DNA TGTGCCAGCAGCTTAGTTGGGACCGACCTCTACGAGCAGTACTTC. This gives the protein CASSLVGTDLYEQYF.

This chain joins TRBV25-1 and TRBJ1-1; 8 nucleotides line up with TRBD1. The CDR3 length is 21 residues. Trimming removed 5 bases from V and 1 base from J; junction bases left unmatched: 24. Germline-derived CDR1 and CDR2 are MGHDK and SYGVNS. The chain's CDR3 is CASSSQTAGGYGMGPNTEAFF. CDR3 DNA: TGTGCCAGCAGTTCCCAAACGGCAGGGGGCTATGGGATGGGTCCGAACACTGAAGCTTTCTTT. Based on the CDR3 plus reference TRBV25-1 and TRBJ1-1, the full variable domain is EADIYQTPRYLVIGTGKKITLECSQTMGHDKMYWYQQDPGMELHLIHYSYGVNSTEKGDLSSESTVSRIRTEHFPLTLESARPSHTSQYLCASSSQTAGGYGMGPNTEAFFGQGTRLTVV.

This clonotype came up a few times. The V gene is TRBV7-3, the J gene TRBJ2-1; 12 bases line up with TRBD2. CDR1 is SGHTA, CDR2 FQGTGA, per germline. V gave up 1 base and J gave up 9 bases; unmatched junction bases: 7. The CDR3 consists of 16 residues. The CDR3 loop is CASSLRGGLAGGEQFF. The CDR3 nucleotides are TGTGCCAGCAGCTTAAGGGGGGGACTAGCGGGCGGTGAGCAGTTCTTC.

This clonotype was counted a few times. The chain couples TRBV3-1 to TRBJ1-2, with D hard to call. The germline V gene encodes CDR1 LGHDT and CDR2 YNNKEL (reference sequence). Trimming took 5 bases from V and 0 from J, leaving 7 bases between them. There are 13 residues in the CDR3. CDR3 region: CASSGLANYGYTF. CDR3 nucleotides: TGTGCCAGCAGCGGACTAGCTAACTATGGCTACACCTTC.

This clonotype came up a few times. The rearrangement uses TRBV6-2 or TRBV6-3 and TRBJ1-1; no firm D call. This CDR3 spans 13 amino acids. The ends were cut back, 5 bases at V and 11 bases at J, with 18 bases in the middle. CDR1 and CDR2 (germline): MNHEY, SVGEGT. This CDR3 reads CASSPTGAFLAFF. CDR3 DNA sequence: TGTGCCAGCAGTCCCACTGGAGCATTTCTTGCTTTCTTT.

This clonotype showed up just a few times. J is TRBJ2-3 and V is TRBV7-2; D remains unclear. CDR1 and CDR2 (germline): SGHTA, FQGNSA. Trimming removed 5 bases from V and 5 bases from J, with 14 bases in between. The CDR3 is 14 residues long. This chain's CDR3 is CASSLAGPLDTQYF. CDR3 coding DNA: TGTGCCAGCAGCCTCGCCGGGCCCCTAGATACGCAGTATTTT.

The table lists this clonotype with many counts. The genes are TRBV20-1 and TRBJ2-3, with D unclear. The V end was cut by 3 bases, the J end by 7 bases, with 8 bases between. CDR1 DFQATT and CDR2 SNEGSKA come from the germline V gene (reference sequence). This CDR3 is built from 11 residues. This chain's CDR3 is CSARDDYTQYF. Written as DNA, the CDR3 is TGCAGTGCTAGGGACGACTATACGCAGTATTTT.

Here the CDR3 DNA reads TGCGCCAGCAGTGAGTCGGCGGGGGATGAGCAGTTCTTC. Encoded protein: CASSESAGDEQFF. This chain uses TRBV10-1 with TRBJ2-1, with 7 bases matching TRBD2. The CDR3 runs 13 residues. V shed 0 bases, J shed 8 bases, and the junction held 1 base outside the gene matches. Germline V gene sequence: CDR1 WNHNN, CDR2 SYGVQD (reference sequence).

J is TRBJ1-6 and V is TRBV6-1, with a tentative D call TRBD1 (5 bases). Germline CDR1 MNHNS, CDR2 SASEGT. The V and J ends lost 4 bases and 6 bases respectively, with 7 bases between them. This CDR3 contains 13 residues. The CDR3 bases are TGTGCCAGCAGTGGGGACCCTAATTCACCCCTCCACTTT. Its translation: CASSGDPNSPLHF.

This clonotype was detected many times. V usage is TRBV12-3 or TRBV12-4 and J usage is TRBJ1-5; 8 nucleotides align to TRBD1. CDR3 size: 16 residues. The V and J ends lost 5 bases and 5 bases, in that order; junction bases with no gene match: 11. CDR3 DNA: TGTGCCAGCAGTCCCGCAGACAGGGGTTTCGATCAGCCCCAGCATTTT. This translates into CASSPADRGFDQPQHF.

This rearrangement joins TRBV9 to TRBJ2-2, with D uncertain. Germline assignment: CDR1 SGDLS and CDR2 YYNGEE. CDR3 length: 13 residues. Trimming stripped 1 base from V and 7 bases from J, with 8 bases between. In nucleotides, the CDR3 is TGTGCCAGCAGCGTAAATAGCATCGGGGAGCTGTTTTTT. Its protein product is CASSVNSIGELFF. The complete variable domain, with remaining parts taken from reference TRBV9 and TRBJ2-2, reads DSGVTQTPKHLITATGQRVTLRCSPRSGDLSVYWYQQSLDQGLQFLIQYYNGEERAKGNILERFSAQQFPDLHSELNLSSLELGDSALYFCASSVNSIGELFFGEGSRLTVL.

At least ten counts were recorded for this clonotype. The DNA for the CDR3 is TGTGCCAGCAGCCCCTCTGGGGGGAGCTCCTACAATGAGCAGTTCTTC. Translation: CASSPSGGSSYNEQFF. The V gene is TRBV7-2, the J gene TRBJ2-1; D possibly corresponds to TRBD2 (6 bases). Germline assignment: CDR1 SGHTA and CDR2 FQGNSA. The CDR3 is 16 amino acids. V gave up 5 bases and J gave up 0 bases, with 14 bases separating them.

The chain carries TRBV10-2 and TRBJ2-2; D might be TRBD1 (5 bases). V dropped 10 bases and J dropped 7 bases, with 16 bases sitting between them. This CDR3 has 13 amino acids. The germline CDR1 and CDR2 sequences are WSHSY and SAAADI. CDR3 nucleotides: TGCGCCACCACGGACACCCTATACGGGGAGCTGTTTTTT. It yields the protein CATTDTLYGELFF.

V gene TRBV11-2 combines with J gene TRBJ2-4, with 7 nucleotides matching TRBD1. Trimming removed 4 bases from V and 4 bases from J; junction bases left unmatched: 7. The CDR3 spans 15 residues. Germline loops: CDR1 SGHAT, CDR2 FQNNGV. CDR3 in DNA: TGTGCCAGCAGCTCCCGGGACAGTTTAAAAAACATTCAGTACTTC. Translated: CASSSRDSLKNIQYF. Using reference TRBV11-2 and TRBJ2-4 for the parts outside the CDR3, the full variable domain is EAGVAQSPRYKIIEKRQSVAFWCNPISGHATLYWYQQILGQGPKLLIQFQNNGVVDDSQLPKDRFSAERLKGVDSTLKIQPAKLEDSAVYLCASSSRDSLKNIQYFGAGTRLSVL.

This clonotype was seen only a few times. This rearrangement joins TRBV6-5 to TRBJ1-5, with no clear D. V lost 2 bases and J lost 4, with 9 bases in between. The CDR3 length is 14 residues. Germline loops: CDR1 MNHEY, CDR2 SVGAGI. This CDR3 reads CASSYLGGNQPQHF. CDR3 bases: TGTGCCAGCAGTTACCTGGGAGGGAATCAGCCCCAGCATTTT.

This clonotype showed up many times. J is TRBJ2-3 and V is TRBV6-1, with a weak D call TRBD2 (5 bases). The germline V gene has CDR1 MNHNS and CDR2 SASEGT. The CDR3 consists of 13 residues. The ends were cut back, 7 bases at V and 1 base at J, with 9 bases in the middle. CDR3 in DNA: TGTGCCAGCACGGGGTTTGGCACAGATACGCAGTATTTT. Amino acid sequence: CASTGFGTDTQYF.

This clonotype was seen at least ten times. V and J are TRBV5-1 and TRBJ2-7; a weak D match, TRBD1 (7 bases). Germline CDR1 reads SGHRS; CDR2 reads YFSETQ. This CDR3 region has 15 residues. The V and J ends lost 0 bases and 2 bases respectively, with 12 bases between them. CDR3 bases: TGCGCCAGCAGCTTGGTGTCAGGGGGGCCCTACGAGCAGTACTTC. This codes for CASSLVSGGPYEQYF.

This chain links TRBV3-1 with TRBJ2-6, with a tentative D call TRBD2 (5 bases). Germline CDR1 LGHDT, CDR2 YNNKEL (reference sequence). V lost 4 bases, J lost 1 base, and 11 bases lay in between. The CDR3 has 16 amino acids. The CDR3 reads CASSRYGGSGANVLTF. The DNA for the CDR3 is TGTGCCAGCAGCCGATATGGAGGTTCTGGGGCCAACGTCCTGACTTTC.

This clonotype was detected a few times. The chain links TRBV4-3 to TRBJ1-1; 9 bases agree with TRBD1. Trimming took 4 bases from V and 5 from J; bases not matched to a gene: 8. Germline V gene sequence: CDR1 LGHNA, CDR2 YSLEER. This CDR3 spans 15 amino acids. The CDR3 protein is CASSREQGAGTEAFF. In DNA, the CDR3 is TGCGCCAGCAGCCGTGAACAGGGGGCAGGAACTGAAGCTTTCTTT.

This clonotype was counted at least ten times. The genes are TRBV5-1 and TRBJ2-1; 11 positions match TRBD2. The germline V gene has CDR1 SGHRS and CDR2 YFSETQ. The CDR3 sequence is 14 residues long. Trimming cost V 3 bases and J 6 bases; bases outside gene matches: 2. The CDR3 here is CASSSGTSGNEQFF. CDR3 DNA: TGCGCCAGCAGCTCCGGGACTAGCGGCAATGAGCAGTTCTTC.